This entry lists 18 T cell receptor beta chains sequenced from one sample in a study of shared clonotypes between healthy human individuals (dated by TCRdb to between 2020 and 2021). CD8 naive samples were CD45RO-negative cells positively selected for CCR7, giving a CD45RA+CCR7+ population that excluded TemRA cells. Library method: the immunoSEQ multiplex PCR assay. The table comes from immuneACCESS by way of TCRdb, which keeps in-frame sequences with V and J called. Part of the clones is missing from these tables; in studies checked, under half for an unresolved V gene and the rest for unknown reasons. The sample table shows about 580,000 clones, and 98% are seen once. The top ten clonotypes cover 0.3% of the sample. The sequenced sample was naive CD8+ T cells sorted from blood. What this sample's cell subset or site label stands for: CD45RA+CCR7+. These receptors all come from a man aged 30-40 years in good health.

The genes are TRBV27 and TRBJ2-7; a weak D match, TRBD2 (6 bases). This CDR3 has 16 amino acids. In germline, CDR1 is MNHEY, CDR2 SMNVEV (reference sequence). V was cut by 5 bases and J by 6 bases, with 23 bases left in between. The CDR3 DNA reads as TGTGCCAGCAGTCACTCGGCTAGGGCGGGGTTGGTCGAGCAGTACTTC. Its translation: CASSHSARAGLVEQYF.

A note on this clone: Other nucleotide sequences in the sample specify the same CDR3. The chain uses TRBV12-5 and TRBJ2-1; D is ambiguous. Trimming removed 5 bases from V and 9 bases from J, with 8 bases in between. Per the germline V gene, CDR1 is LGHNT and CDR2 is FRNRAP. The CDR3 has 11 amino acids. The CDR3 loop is CASGLGREQFF. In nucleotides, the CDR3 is TGTGCTAGTGGTCTTGGTCGTGAGCAGTTCTTC. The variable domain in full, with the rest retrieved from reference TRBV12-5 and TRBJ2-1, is DARVTQTPRHKVTEMGQEVTMRCQPILGHNTVFWYRQTMMQGLELLAYFRNRAPLDDSGMPKDRFSAEMPDATLATLKIQPSEPRDSAVYFCASGLGREQFFGPGTRLTVL.

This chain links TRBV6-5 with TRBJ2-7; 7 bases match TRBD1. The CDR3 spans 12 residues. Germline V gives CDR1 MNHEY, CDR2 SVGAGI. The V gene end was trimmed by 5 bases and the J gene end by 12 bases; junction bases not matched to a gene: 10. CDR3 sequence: CASSDVGQDRYF. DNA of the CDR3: TGTGCCAGCAGTGACGTTGGACAGGATCGGTACTTC.

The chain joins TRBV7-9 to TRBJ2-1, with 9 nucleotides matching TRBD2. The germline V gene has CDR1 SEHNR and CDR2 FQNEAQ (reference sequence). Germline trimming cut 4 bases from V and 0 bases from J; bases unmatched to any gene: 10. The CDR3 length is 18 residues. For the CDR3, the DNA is TGTGCCAGCAGCTCGTCGACTAGCGGTTATAGCTCCTACAATGAGCAGTTCTTC. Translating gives CASSSSTSGYSSYNEQFF.

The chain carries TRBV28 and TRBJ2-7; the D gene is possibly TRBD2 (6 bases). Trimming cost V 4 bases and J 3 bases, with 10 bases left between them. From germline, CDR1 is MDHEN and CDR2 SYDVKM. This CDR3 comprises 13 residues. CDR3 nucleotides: TGTGCCAGCAGTTACGGGAGAAACTACGAGCAGTACTTC. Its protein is CASSYGRNYEQYF.

DNA for the CDR3: TGTGCCATCAGTGAGTCTGACCTCGGAGGCTATGGCTACACCTTC. This codes for CAISESDLGGYGYTF. The chain employs TRBV10-3 and TRBJ1-2; D remains unclear. V lost 0 bases and J 4 bases, leaving 12 bases between the germline ends. Germline V CDR1 and CDR2: ENHRY, SYGVKD. This CDR3 is built from 15 residues.

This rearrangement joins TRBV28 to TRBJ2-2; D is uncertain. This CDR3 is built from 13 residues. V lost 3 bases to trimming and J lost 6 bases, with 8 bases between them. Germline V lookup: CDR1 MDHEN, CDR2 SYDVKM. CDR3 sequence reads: CASSFDVSGELFF. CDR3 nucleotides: TGTGCCAGCAGTTTTGATGTGTCCGGGGAGCTGTTTTTT.

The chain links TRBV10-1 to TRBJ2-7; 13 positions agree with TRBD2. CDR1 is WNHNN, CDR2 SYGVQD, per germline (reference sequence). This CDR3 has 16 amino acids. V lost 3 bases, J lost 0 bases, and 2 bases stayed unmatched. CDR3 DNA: TGCGCCAGCAGTGAAGGGACTAGCGGGATCTCCTACGAGCAGTACTTC. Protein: CASSEGTSGISYEQYF.

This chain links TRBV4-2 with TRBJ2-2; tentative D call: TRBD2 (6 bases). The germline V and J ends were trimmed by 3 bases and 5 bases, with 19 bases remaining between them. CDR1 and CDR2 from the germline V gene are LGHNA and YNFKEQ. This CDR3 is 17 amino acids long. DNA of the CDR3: TGTGCCAGCAGCCATACCGGGAGTGTCGAGGTAACCGGGGAGCTGTTTTTT. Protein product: CASSHTGSVEVTGELFF.

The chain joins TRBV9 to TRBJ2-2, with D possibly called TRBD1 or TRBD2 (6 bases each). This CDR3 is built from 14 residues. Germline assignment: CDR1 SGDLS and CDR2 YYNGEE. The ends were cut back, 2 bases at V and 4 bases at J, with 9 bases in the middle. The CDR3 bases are TGTGCCAGCAGCGTGTGGGGGGCCACCGGGGAGCTGTTTTTT. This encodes CASSVWGATGELFF.

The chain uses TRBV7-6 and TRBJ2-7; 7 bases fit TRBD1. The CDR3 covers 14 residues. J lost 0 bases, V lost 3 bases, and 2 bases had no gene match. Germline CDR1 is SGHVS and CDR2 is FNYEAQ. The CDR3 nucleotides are TGTGCCAGCAGCTTCAGGGGGTTCTCCTACGAGCAGTACTTC. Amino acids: CASSFRGFSYEQYF. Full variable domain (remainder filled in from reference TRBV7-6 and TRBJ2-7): GAGVSQSPRYKVTKRGQDVALRCDPISGHVSLYWYRQALGQGPEFLTYFNYEAQQDKSGLPNDRFSAERPEGSISTLTIQRTEQRDSAMYRCASSFRGFSYEQYFGPGTRLTVT.

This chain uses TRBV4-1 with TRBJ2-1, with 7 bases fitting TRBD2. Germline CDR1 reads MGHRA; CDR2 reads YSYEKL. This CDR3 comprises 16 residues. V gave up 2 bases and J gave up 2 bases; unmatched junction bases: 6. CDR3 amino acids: CASSQSPGLPYNEQFF. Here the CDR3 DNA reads TGCGCCAGCAGCCAATCTCCGGGACTACCCTACAATGAGCAGTTCTTC.

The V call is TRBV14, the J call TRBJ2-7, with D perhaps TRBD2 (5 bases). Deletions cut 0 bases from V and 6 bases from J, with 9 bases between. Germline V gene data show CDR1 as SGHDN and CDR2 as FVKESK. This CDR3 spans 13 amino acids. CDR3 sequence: CASSQEFRGEQYF. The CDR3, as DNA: TGTGCCAGCAGCCAAGAATTCCGGGGCGAGCAGTACTTC.

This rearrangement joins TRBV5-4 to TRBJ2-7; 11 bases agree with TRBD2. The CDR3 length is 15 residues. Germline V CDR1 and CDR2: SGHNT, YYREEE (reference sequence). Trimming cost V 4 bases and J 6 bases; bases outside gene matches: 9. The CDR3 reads CASSTLAGGPVEQYF. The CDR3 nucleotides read TGTGCCAGCAGCACCTTAGCGGGAGGGCCTGTCGAGCAGTACTTC.

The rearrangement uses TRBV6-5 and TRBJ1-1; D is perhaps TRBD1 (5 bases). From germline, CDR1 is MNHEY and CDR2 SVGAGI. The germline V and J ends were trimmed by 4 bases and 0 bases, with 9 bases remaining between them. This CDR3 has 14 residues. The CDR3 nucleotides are TGTGCCAGCAGTTCCGGACAAATGAACACTGAAGCTTTCTTT. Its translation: CASSSGQMNTEAFF.

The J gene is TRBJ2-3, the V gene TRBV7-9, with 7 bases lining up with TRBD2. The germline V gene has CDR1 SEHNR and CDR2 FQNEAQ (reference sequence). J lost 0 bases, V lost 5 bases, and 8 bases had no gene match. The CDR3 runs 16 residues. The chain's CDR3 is CASSPTGGSSTDTQYF. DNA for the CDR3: TGTGCCAGCAGCCCAACGGGGGGTTCTAGCACAGATACGCAGTATTTT.

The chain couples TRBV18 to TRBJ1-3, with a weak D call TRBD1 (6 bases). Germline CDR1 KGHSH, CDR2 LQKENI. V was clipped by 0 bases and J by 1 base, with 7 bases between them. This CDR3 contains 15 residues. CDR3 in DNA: TGTGCCAGCTCACCACCCAGGGGATCTGGAAACACCATATATTTT. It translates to CASSPPRGSGNTIYF.

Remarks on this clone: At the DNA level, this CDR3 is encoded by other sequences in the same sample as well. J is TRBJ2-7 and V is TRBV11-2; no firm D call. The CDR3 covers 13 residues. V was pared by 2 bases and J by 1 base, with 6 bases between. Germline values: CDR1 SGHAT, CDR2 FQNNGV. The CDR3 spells CASSLTVSYEQYF. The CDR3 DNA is TGTGCCAGCAGCTTAACCGTATCCTACGAGCAGTACTTC.